Listed here are 24 T cell receptor beta chains from one sample, sequenced in a study of vaccination and CD4 T cells after COVID-19. Their antigen targets remain unknown. Sequencing of the DNA from cultured CD4+ T cells was carried out with the Oncomine TCR Beta short-read assay. Via MiXCR, TCRdb re-called the PCR reads, giving one row per CDR3 protein. The sample carries 15,000 to 20,000 distinct CDR3 sequences, 45% to 55% recorded once. The treatment was: roughly ten-day PBMC culture with coronavirus spike peptide pools or control peptides (ViraFEST assay). The sample consisted of CD4+ T cells from blood, cultured in vitro. The origin of the receptors is a human donor who had recovered from COVID-19.

CDR3 coding DNA: TGTGCCAGCAGCCACGAACGCCGGGAAGCTTTCTTT. Protein sequence: CASSHERREAFF. The rearrangement joins TRBV12-3 or TRBV12-4 to TRBJ1-1, with D hard to call. Trimming shortened V by 6 bases and J by 8 bases, and 13 bases separated the two germline ends. The CDR3 totals 12 residues.

The chain carries TRBV19 and TRBJ2-7; D gene uncertain. This CDR3 contains 14 residues. Trimming removed 3 bases at V and 3 bases at J, with 12 bases between. Germline CDR1 LNHDA, CDR2 SQIVND (reference sequence). CDR3: CASSMTVSHYEQYF. In DNA form, the CDR3 reads TGTGCCAGTAGTATGACGGTGTCCCACTACGAGCAGTACTTC. Using reference TRBV19 and TRBJ2-7 for the parts outside the CDR3, the full variable domain is DGGITQSPKYLFRKEGQNVTLSCEQNLNHDAMYWYRQDPGQGLRLIYYSQIVNDFQKGDIAEGYSVSREKKESFPLTVTSAQKNPTAFYLCASSMTVSHYEQYFGPGTRLTVT.

This sequence joins TRBV28 and TRBJ2-7, with unresolved D. The V end was cut by 9 bases, the J end by 4 bases, with 13 bases between. Germline CDR1 MDHEN, CDR2 SYDVKM. The CDR3 runs to 12 residues. CDR3 coding DNA: TGTGCCAGTCGGGTCGGACCGTACGAGCAGTACTTC. Translation gives CASRVGPYEQYF. Together with reference TRBV28 and TRBJ2-7, the CDR3 gives the full variable domain: DVKVTQSSRYLVKRTGEKVFLECVQDMDHENMFWYRQDPGLGLRLIYFSYDVKMKEKGDIPEGYSVSREKKERFSLILESASTNQTSMYLCASRVGPYEQYFGPGTRLTVT.

The chain employs TRBV7-9 and TRBJ1-2; the D is unclear. This CDR3 is built from 13 residues. Per the germline V gene, CDR1 is SEHNR and CDR2 is FQNEAQ (reference sequence). Trimming left V 1 base short and J 6 bases short, with 9 bases between. Here the CDR3 DNA reads TGTGCCAGCAGCTTAGAGATCAACCATGGCTACACCTTC. It is translated as CASSLEINHGYTF.

The chain has TRBV30 and TRBJ2-1; no clear D. This CDR3 contains 11 residues. V was cut by 0 bases and J by 6 bases, with 3 bases left in between. Germline CDR1 is GTSNPN and CDR2 is SVGIG (reference sequence). The CDR3 region is CAWSVLNEQFF. CDR3 bases: TGTGCCTGGAGTGTACTCAATGAGCAGTTCTTC.

This clonotype came up a few times. This chain connects TRBV20-1 to TRBJ2-5; TRBD2 aligns across 11 bases. The germline gives CDR1 DFQATT, CDR2 SNEGSKA (reference sequence). The trim removed 6 bases at V and 1 base at J, leaving 16 bases unmatched. This CDR3 spans 18 amino acids. Here the CDR3 DNA reads TGCAGTGCCCATAATAGCGGGAGGGCCTGGGGTAGCCAAGAGACCCAGTACTTC. Its translation is CSAHNSGRAWGSQETQYF.

V gene TRBV7-9 combines with J gene TRBJ1-4; 10 nucleotides align to TRBD1. This CDR3 has 18 residues. Germline loops: CDR1 SEHNR, CDR2 FQNEAQ (reference sequence). V was pared by 3 bases and J by 2 bases, with 9 bases of the junction left unmatched. In DNA form, the CDR3 reads TGTGCCAGCAGCTTTGGGTGGACAGGGGGAAGGACTAATGAAAAACTGTTTTTT. This sequence encodes CASSFGWTGGRTNEKLFF.

This clonotype showed up just a few times. V usage is TRBV7-2 and J usage is TRBJ1-5; weak D call: TRBD1 (5 bases). The CDR3 contains 13 residues. Per germline, CDR1 SGHTA and CDR2 FQGNSA. Trimming left V 3 bases short and J 7 bases short, with 10 bases between. CDR3: CASSFRWDQPQHF. The CDR3 nucleotides read TGTGCCAGCAGCTTCAGATGGGACCAGCCCCAGCATTTT.

This clonotype has more than one count but fewer than ten. The chain links TRBV7-2 to TRBJ2-7; no definite D call. Trimming stripped 2 bases from V and 6 bases from J, with 17 bases between. Germline V gene lookup returns CDR1 SGHTA and CDR2 FQGNSA. The CDR3 loop spans 15 amino acids. This CDR3 is CASSLISGGAFEQYF. The CDR3 coding sequence is TGTGCCAGCAGCTTAATTAGTGGTGGAGCCTTCGAGCAGTACTTC.

V usage is TRBV27 and J usage is TRBJ2-7; TRBD2 agrees at 12 bases. There are 16 residues in the CDR3. Trimming cost V 2 bases and J 3 bases; bases outside gene matches: 5. CDR1 and CDR2 (germline): MNHEY, SMNVEV (reference sequence). The CDR3 nucleotides read TGTGCCAGCAGTTTACGTCCGACTAGCGGGGGCTACGAGCAGTACTTC. Translation gives CASSLRPTSGGYEQYF.

V usage is TRBV6-1 and J usage is TRBJ1-4; possibly TRBD1 for D (5 bases). The germline V gene encodes CDR1 MNHNS and CDR2 SASEGT. The V and J ends lost 6 bases and 3 bases respectively, with 5 bases between them. This CDR3 is built from 12 residues. In DNA form, the CDR3 reads TGTGCCAGCAGGGGGCCTAATGAAAAACTGTTTTTT. As protein: CASRGPNEKLFF.

V and J are TRBV28 and TRBJ1-5; D is unclear. V was trimmed by 5 bases and J by 0 bases, leaving 11 bases between them. Germline CDR1 is MDHEN and CDR2 is SYDVKM. CDR3 length: 15 residues. CDR3 bases: TGTGCCAGCAGTAAACAGCTTTATAGCAATCAGCCCCAGCATTTT. This codes for CASSKQLYSNQPQHF.

This chain joins TRBV15 and TRBJ2-1; maybe TRBD2 (6 bases). V gave up 5 bases and J gave up 4 bases, with 15 bases separating them. CDR3 length: 15 residues. Germline lookup yields CDR1 LNHNV and CDR2 YYDKDF (reference sequence). Written as DNA, the CDR3 is TGTGCCACCAGCGGATCGTACCGGGGGTACAATGAGCAGTTCTTC. Translated, it gives CATSGSYRGYNEQFF.

J is TRBJ1-1 and V is TRBV19, with D possibly being TRBD1 (5 bases). CDR3 length: 15 amino acids. Germline V gene data show CDR1 as LNHDA and CDR2 as SQIVND (reference sequence). With 6 bases removed from V and 1 base from J, the gap between germline ends came to 15 bases. CDR3 DNA sequence: TGTGCCAGTAGGAACCTATTCACAGGGAACACTGAAGCTTTCTTT. This encodes CASRNLFTGNTEAFF.

This sequence joins TRBV10-3 and TRBJ2-7; either TRBD1 or TRBD2 may fit D (6 bases each). Germline V lookup: CDR1 ENHRY, CDR2 SYGVKD. The CDR3 runs 16 residues. Trimming took off 0 bases at V and 3 bases at J, with 15 bases between the two ends. The CDR3 DNA reads as TGTGCCATCAGTGAGTCCGGGGGCTATCTGGGCTACGAGCAGTACTTC. This encodes CAISESGGYLGYEQYF.

The CDR3 region is CATHAGTITNEQFF. The DNA for the CDR3 is TGTGCCACCCACGCCGGGACAATAACCAATGAGCAGTTCTTC. The gene calls are TRBV6-1 and TRBJ2-1, with a weak D call TRBD1 (6 bases). Germline CDR1 is MNHNS and CDR2 is SASEGT. The germline V and J ends were trimmed by 10 bases and 6 bases, with 19 bases remaining between them. The CDR3 totals 14 residues.

The rearrangement joins TRBV2 to TRBJ1-4, with D tentatively TRBD1 (6 bases). The CDR3 covers 14 residues. The germline CDR1 and CDR2 sequences are SNHLY and FYNNEI. The V gene lost 6 bases and the J gene lost 8 bases, with 16 bases spanning the gap. The CDR3 is CASRMGAGREKLFF. As DNA, the CDR3 is TGTGCCAGCAGGATGGGGGCCGGGCGAGAAAAACTGTTTTTT.

This chain joins TRBV20-1 and TRBJ1-4; D ambiguous. The CDR3 is made up of 17 amino acids. Germline V CDR1 and CDR2: DFQATT, SNEGSKA (reference sequence). The V end was cut by 6 bases, the J end by 0 bases, with 20 bases between. The CDR3 spells CSAITRGRGATNEKLFF. The CDR3 region has the DNA TGCAGTGCCATAACTCGAGGGCGAGGTGCAACTAATGAAAAACTGTTTTTT.

This clonotype was counted only a few times. The chain couples TRBV6-1 to TRBJ1-6; D call uncertain. CDR3 length equals 14 residues. Per the germline V gene, CDR1 is MNHNS and CDR2 is SASEGT. The germline V and J ends were trimmed by 1 base and 10 bases, with 11 bases remaining between them. The DNA for the CDR3 is TGTGCCAGCAGTGAAGGACAACAGACCTCACCCCTCCACTTT. Protein: CASSEGQQTSPLHF.

The rearrangement uses TRBV20-1 and TRBJ1-2, with D unresolved. Per the germline V gene, CDR1 is DFQATT and CDR2 is SNEGSKA (reference sequence). V lost 6 bases and J lost 1, with 9 bases in between. The CDR3 length is 12 residues. CDR3 in DNA: TGCAGTGCCCCGGACGGTAACTATGGCTACACCTTC. This sequence encodes CSAPDGNYGYTF.

This clonotype qualifies as large. The gene calls are TRBV7-2 and TRBJ1-1; D is perhaps TRBD1 (6 bases). CDR1 is SGHTA and CDR2 is FQGNSA in the germline V gene. This CDR3 spans 15 amino acids. Trimming removed 5 bases from V and 4 bases from J, with 17 bases in between. CDR3 residues: CASSPLSRGPTEAFF. As DNA, the CDR3 is TGTGCCAGCAGCCCCCTAAGCAGGGGCCCCACTGAAGCTTTCTTT. The entire variable domain, with the rest obtained from reference TRBV7-2 and TRBJ1-1, is as follows: GAGVSQSPSNKVTEKGKDVELRCDPISGHTALYWYRQSLGQGLEFLIYFQGNSAPDKSGLPSDRFSAERTGGSVSTLTIQRTQQEDSAVYLCASSPLSRGPTEAFFGQGTRLTVV.

The chain recombines TRBV20-1 with TRBJ1-5; no clear D gene. Germline values: CDR1 DFQATT, CDR2 SNEGSKA (reference sequence). Trimming shortened V by 2 bases and J by 3 bases, and 8 bases separated the two germline ends. The CDR3 is 13 residues long. This chain's CDR3 is CSARTDVNQPQHF. The DNA for the CDR3 is TGCAGTGCTAGAACAGACGTCAATCAGCCCCAGCATTTT.

The rearrangement uses TRBV20-1 and TRBJ2-2, with 7 bases matching TRBD2. CDR1 and CDR2 from the germline V gene are DFQATT and SNEGSKA (reference sequence). This CDR3 is built from 15 residues. With V trimmed by 0 bases and J by 7 bases, 8 bases remained unmatched. CDR3 coding DNA: TGCAGTGCTAGAGATGGTAGCGGGTCGAACGGGGAGCTGTTTTTT. It codes for CSARDGSGSNGELFF.

The chain joins TRBV5-1 to TRBJ2-5; D is unresolved. This CDR3 contains 12 residues. Trimming cost V 0 bases and J 2 bases, with 2 bases left between them. Germline assignment: CDR1 SGHRS and CDR2 YFSETQ. The CDR3, as DNA: TGCGCCAGCAGCTTGGAGCAAGAGACCCAGTACTTC. Amino acid sequence: CASSLEQETQYF.